Listed below are T cell receptor beta chains from one sample, sequenced in a study of T cell responses to AZD1222 COVID-19 vaccine. Clones were read by immunoSEQ multiplex PCR, and TCRdb kept only the in-frame ones, dropping some. The table has 160,000 or so clones, around 93% seen once. Here the sequenced sample was peripheral blood, taken on day 0 of AZD1222 vaccination. These receptors came from an adult in good health. Each CDR3 is given with its conserved first and last residue. The D gene is left open where the match is weak. Size tells how often a clone was seen (once, few, many) or the class of an expanded clone, and some rows leave it out.

>-|-|TRBJ1-1|TRBV5-1
TGCGCCAGCAGCTTGGGAGGCAGGGGACCAATGAACACTGAAGCTTTCTTT
CASSLGGRGPMNTEAFF
>-|-|TRBJ2-1|TRBV24-1
TGTGCCACCAGTGATTCGGTCGCGGGACAGAGGATGGGGGAGCAGTTCTTC
CATSDSVAGQRMGEQFF
>once|-|TRBJ1-1|TRBV29-1
TGCAGCGTTGACGGGGGGCTGCGTAGCACTGAAGCTTTCTTT
CSVDGGLRSTEAFF
>-|TRBD1|TRBJ2-7|TRBV5-1
TGCGCCAGCAGCCCCGACAGGGGACACGAGCAGTACTTC
CASSPDRGHEQYF
>-|-|TRBJ2-1|TRBV5-1
TGCGCCAGCAGCCCCCAAACGGGGGGCGCCTACAATGAGCAGTTCTTC
CASSPQTGGAYNEQFF
>-|-|TRBJ2-2|TRBV3-1/TRBV3-2
TGTGCCAGCAGCCGCGATTTGGGGTACACCGGGGAGCTGTTTTTT
CASSRDLGYTGELFF
>-|TRBD1|TRBJ2-5|TRBV6-5
TGTGCCAGCAGTTACTGGGACAGATTCCAAGAGACCCAGTACTTC
CASSYWDRFQETQYF
>-|-|TRBJ2-7|TRBV6-5
TGTGCCAGCAGTTATGACGGCAGAGCTTCCTACGAGCAGTACTTC
CASSYDGRASYEQYF
>-|-|TRBJ2-1|TRBV7-3
TGTGCCAGCAGCCCCGACTACTCCTCCTACAATGAGCAGTTCTTC
CASSPDYSSYNEQFF
>-|TRBD2|TRBJ2-2|TRBV5-1
TGCGCCAGCAGCTTGGTATCTAGCGGGAGGGCCCCGAACACCGGGGAGCTGTTTTTT
CASSLVSSGRAPNTGELFF
>-|-|TRBJ2-7|TRBV19
TGTGCCAGTAGTGGGGGGTTCTCCTACGAGCAGTACTTC
CASSGGFSYEQYF
>few|-|TRBJ1-5|TRBV19
TGTGCCAGTAGTCCACTGACAGTTGGGCAGCCCCAGCATTTT
CASSPLTVGQPQHF
>-|-|TRBJ2-5|TRBV7-7
TGTGCTAGCAGCTTCTCGGAGCTAACGGAGACCCAGTACTTC
CASSFSELTETQYF
>-|TRBD1|TRBJ1-2|TRBV28
TGTGCCAGCAGTGGGGGACAGGGGGTGAGAGGCTACACCTTC
CASSGGQGVRGYTF
>-|-|TRBJ1-3|TRBV7-3
TGTGCCACCGACGACAGCTCTGGAAACACCATATATTTT
CATDDSSGNTIYF
>once|-|TRBJ1-6|TRBV9
TGTGCCAGCGGTGGTTCACCCCTCCACTTT
CASGGSPLHF
>-|TRBD2|TRBJ2-1|TRBV28
TGTGCCAGCACCCACGACCCCCCCGGGAGGGCCGGGAATGAGCAGTTCTTC
CASTHDPPGRAGNEQFF
>-|-|TRBJ1-1|TRBV7-3
TGTGCCAGCAGCTTAAAGGGCCTGTCCGGACAGCCGAAGACTGAAGCTTTCTTT
CASSLKGLSGQPKTEAFF
>-|TRBD1|TRBJ1-3|TRBV11-2
TGTGCCAGCAGCCCGGGACAGGGGGCTGGAAACACCATATATTTT
CASSPGQGAGNTIYF
>few|TRBD1|TRBJ1-1|TRBV29-1
TGCAGCGTTGATCCCAGGGGGACTGAAGCTTTCTTT
CSVDPRGTEAFF
>-|TRBD1|TRBJ2-7|TRBV9
TGTGCCAGCAGCTCCCGGGACAGGGCCTACGAGCAGTACTTC
CASSSRDRAYEQYF
>-|TRBD2|TRBJ2-1|TRBV7-6
TGTGCCAGCAGCCAAAGTGCGGGAGGGGGTGAGCAGTTCTTC
CASSQSAGGGEQFF
>-|TRBD2|TRBJ2-2|TRBV4-1
TGCGCCAGCAGCCAAGTGAGGCTAGCGGGAGGGCCCCGGCCCGGGGAGCTGTTTTTT
CASSQVRLAGGPRPGELFF
>-|-|TRBJ2-1|TRBV12-5
TGTGCTAGTGGTCCACCCCCCTTACGGGATAACGTCTACAATGAGCAGTTCTTC
CASGPPPLRDNVYNEQFF
>-|-|TRBJ1-6|TRBV11-3
TGTGCCAGCAGCTTTGGCCGGGGAGTTATGAATTCACCCCTCCACTTT
CASSFGRGVMNSPLHF
>-|TRBD2|TRBJ2-7|TRBV28
TGTGCCAGCATAGGAGCTTTGGGTAGCGGGAGTTCCTACGAGCAGTACTTC
CASIGALGSGSSYEQYF
>-|TRBD2|TRBJ2-5|TRBV11-3
TGTGCCAGCAGCTTGCTTAGCGGGAGAGAGGAGACCCAGTACTTC
CASSLLSGREETQYF
>-|TRBD1|TRBJ1-1|TRBV7-2
TGTGCCAGCAGCTTAGGGCAGGGGGTTACTGAAGCTTTCTTT
CASSLGQGVTEAFF
>few|-|TRBJ1-1|TRBV10-3
TGTGCCATCAGACCTGAGGGGAATGAAGCTTTCTTT
CAIRPEGNEAFF
>-|TRBD2|TRBJ2-3|TRBV15
TGTGCCACCAGCAGAGGGGGGACTAGCGGGAAAGGATCGGATTTT
CATSRGGTSGKGSDF
>few|-|TRBJ1-5|TRBV27
TGTGCCAGCAGTCTTCGGTCCGGGAGGGAGCCCCAGCATTTT
CASSLRSGREPQHF
>-|-|TRBJ2-1|TRBV19
TGTGCCAGTAGTATAGAAGGCAGGCGGGCCTACAATGAGCAGTTCTTC
CASSIEGRRAYNEQFF
>-|-|TRBJ2-3|TRBV11-2
TGTGCCAGCAGCTTAGATGGGGCTTCCGCAGATACGCAGTATTTT
CASSLDGASADTQYF
>-|-|TRBJ2-2|TRBV19
TGTGCCAGTAGTATACAGGGGAACACCGGGGAGCTGTTTTTT
CASSIQGNTGELFF
>-|-|TRBJ2-7|TRBV9
TGTGCCAGCAGCGCCCGGACTGACGCGGGGGAGCAGTACTTC
CASSARTDAGEQYF
>few|TRBD1|TRBJ1-1|TRBV9
TGTGCCAGCAGCGCGGGACAGATGAACACTGAAGCTTTCTTT
CASSAGQMNTEAFF
>-|-|TRBJ1-1|TRBV10-3
TGTGCCATCATGCAGGGAGTGAACACTGAAGCTTTCTTT
CAIMQGVNTEAFF
>-|TRBD1|TRBJ2-7|TRBV2
TGTGCCAGCAGTGGGGACAGGCGATACTACGAGCAGTACTTC
CASSGDRRYYEQYF
>once|-|TRBJ2-2|TRBV29-1
TGCAGCGTTATAAGGGGAACCGGGGAGCTGTTTTTT
CSVIRGTGELFF
>few|TRBD1|TRBJ1-2|TRBV11-3
TGTGCCAGCAGCCTCCGACAGGGCGGTGGCTACACCTTC
CASSLRQGGGYTF
>-|-|TRBJ2-3|TRBV28
TGTGCCAGCAGAGGTCCCGGATCTCGAACGCAGTATTTT
CASRGPGSRTQYF
>-|TRBD1|TRBJ1-2|TRBV4-1
TGCGCCAGCAGCAGTGGACAGGGGGGTGGCTACACCTTC
CASSSGQGGGYTF
>-|-|TRBJ2-7|TRBV12-3/TRBV12-4
TGTGCCAGCAGCCGCGGCGACTACGAGCAGTACTTC
CASSRGDYEQYF
>-|-|TRBJ1-2|TRBV9
TGTGCCAGCAGCGGGGGGGATGGCTATGGCTACACCTTC
CASSGGDGYGYTF
>-|-|TRBJ1-2|TRBV4-1
TGCGCCAGCAGCCAAGAAATCCTTAACTATGGCTACACCTTC
CASSQEILNYGYTF
>-|TRBD1|TRBJ2-2|TRBV5-8
TGTGCCAGCAGCCCCCGGGACAGGGCGAACACCGGGGAGCTGTTTTTT
CASSPRDRANTGELFF
>few|-|TRBJ2-7|TRBV25-1
TGTGCCAGCAGGGACAACTCCTACGAGCAGTACTTC
CASRDNSYEQYF
>-|-|TRBJ1-1|TRBV5-1
TGCGCCAGCAGCTTGTGGAGGAATACTGAAGCTTTCTTT
CASSLWRNTEAFF
>-|TRBD1|TRBJ1-2|TRBV28
TGTGCCAGCACAACAGGGGGGAATTACTATGGCTACACCTTC
CASTTGGNYYGYTF
>-|-|TRBJ1-3|TRBV30
TGTGCCTGGAGTCTAGAAGCAGCATTCGGAAACACCATATATTTT
CAWSLEAAFGNTIYF
>-|-|TRBJ2-1|TRBV7-9
TGTGCCAGCAGCCCAACGTGGGACTCCTACAATGAGCAGTTCTTC
CASSPTWDSYNEQFF
>once|-|TRBJ2-7|TRBV11-3
TGTGCCAGCAGTCCAGACTCCTACGAGCAGTACTTC
CASSPDSYEQYF
>-|-|TRBJ1-2|TRBV12-3/TRBV12-4
TGTGCCAGCAGTTCGGCATCGGGGGGCTACACCTTC
CASSSASGGYTF